Included here is one T cell receptor beta chain sequence, with context. This clone was counted a few times. Its antigen specificity is not known. Base qualities were left out, and no much larger clone turns up one base away. V gives up 0 bases and J gives up 7 bases, and the segment between their germline ends measures 6 bases. The germline V gene (reference sequence) specifies SEHNR as CDR1 and FQNEAQ as CDR2. The CDR3 sequence holds 12 residues, the cysteine and phenylalanine included. Kept here is only the CDR3 DNA, which spans 36 bases and is read in frame from base 1. The cohort was made up of under 800 healthy bone marrow donors. At the time of sampling, every cohort member was nominally healthy, though immune exposures that went unrecorded were likely present. The donor was CMV seronegative and belonged to the group of 352 seronegative cohort members. A peripheral blood sample was provided by each donor, and peripheral blood mononuclear cells were used for TCR beta sequencing. Genomic DNA was extracted from the blood cell samples with the Qiagen DNeasy Blood Extraction Kit.

This record belongs to a study of cytomegalovirus exposure and HLA in healthy donors (dated 2017 in TCRdb). Regarding the research as a whole: An earlier analysis of 587 of the donors reported about 290 Gb of sequence data and roughly 110 million unique TCR beta sequences from some 180 million T cells. An early release covering 500 to 750 HLA-typed donors comprised about 300 gigabases of sequencing data and roughly 86 million unique TCR sequences. Of the 350 to 450 genotyped donors, around 81% fell in the genetic ancestry cluster associated with self-reported Caucasian donors. The study aimed to test whether cataloging public T cell receptors could reveal signatures of past pathogen exposure. Using immunosequencing, the study profiled T cell repertoires from fewer than 850 subjects and related those repertoires to cytomegalovirus serostatus. Along with the 666-subject first cohort, a separate validation cohort of roughly 110 different subjects was used. The study combined high-throughput TCR immunosequencing, statistical association of individual TCRs with disease status, and machine learning to predict cytomegalovirus infection status. To study patterns of TCR occurrence, a later analysis re-analyzed previously published TCR beta repertoires from around 660 donors and added high-resolution HLA genotyping. Rather than drawing on any new phenotypic data, the later analysis identified candidate immune exposures from TCR beta sequences and the way those sequences occurred across donors. An earlier analysis of approximately 630 of the donors applied high-throughput TCR beta sequencing to assess whether each TCR beta V gene segment acted as functional or pseudogenic. Donor age, sex, ethnicity and CMV serostatus were collected together with the repertoire data. Genome-wide SNP genotypes for about 55% of the roughly 670 donors were used in a later genetic analysis, which treated that subset as a discovery cohort. All discovery cohort repertoires had been generated on a single sequencing platform. Class I and class II HLA loci were covered by the typing at four-digit resolution. The number of typed donors differed by locus: roughly 629-640 for A, B, C, DRB1 and DQB1; 522 for DQA1; about 600 for DPA1; and about 450 for DPB1. Because of strong linkage in the cohort, roughly five DR-DQ haplotypes were treated as single units for association and clustering. Among approximately 370 genotyped donors of the cohort, an average of approximately 200,000 unique TCR beta nucleotide sequences was sequenced per donor, of which about 19% were non-productive. The full study reports these points: In vitro tests confirmed that a few of the cytomegalovirus-associated TCR beta chains recognize cytomegalovirus antigens. The cohort was sequenced for TCR beta chains only, and without alpha or paired-chain data the features that could be detected were limited. In a later genetic analysis, a missense DCLRE1C variant was associated with V-gene and J-gene trimming of TCR beta chains, and the association was replicated in an independent cohort. HLA typing was unavailable for some donors at each locus, so association tests used only the typed subset. The classifier was reported to diagnose cytomegalovirus status with high specificity and sensitivity in both the original and validation cohorts. An earlier analysis of 587 of the donors showed that most TCR beta V segments appeared in productive rearrangements either about 87% or about 30% of the time, which broadly matched IMGT annotations. Most TCR sequences were seen in very few donors, while some public TCRs were found in many individuals. Correlated functional status among segregating V segments might reflect linkage disequilibrium, but an unknown experimental factor could not be ruled out. Sequencing depth was assumed to be roughly uniform across donors in the presence/absence analyses, though that assumption may not hold. A later analysis found that HLA-associated TCR beta chains were more clonally expanded and had lower generation probabilities than equally common non-associated chains. Specific HLA alleles were associated with roughly 17,000 TCR beta sequences at a false discovery rate of 0.05 in a later analysis. A later analysis reported that several top co-occurrence clusters appeared linked to parvovirus B19, influenza, CMV and Epstein-Barr virus. Over 15 rarely observed V segments, including chromosome 9 orphons, were excluded from the earlier analysis of about 600 of the donors because counts were too low. CMV serostatus was the only immune exposure information available for the cohort. Some IMGT-functional V segments, including TRBV6-2 and TRBV6-3, could not be distinguished by the 87-base-pair reads and were therefore excluded. A further reported finding was that TCR beta sequences accurately predicted the HLA-A and HLA-B alleles for most subjects in the first cohort. A later analysis found that most CMV-associated TCR beta chains appeared HLA-restricted, with HLA associations seemingly driven largely by CMV exposure. In the study, 150 to 200 TCR beta chains were listed as associated with cytomegalovirus. In a later analysis, the rate of TCR association differed among HLA loci, with DRB1 alleles having the most associated TCRs and HLA-C alleles having the fewest. It was suggested by the authors that the approach could potentially be generalized to other disease states and immunological phenotypes. According to a later genetic analysis, donors in an Asian-associated ancestry cluster had fewer N-insertions in productive TCRs than the approximately 630-donor mean. When HLA alleles, especially DR and DQ, strongly co-occurred, attributing TCR associations to individual alleles was difficult. A cluster of highly shared sequence variants was judged likely to represent a technical artifact of the sequencing pipeline.

The library was prepared using the immunoSEQ multiplex PCR assay. For the multiplex PCR, a mixture combining 60 forward primers for TCR Vbeta segments and 13 reverse primers for TCR Jbeta segments was used. A multiplex PCR assay on genomic DNA amplified the CDR3 region of rearranged TCR beta genes. Amplified TCR beta libraries were sequenced as 87-base-pair reads on the Illumina HiSeq System. From the authors' description of their analysis: Across the 640 or so repertoires, a later analysis counted 78 million or so unique TCR beta chains, about 10 million of which were shared by at least two donors. To remove PCR and sequencing errors, raw reads were error-corrected and collapsed into unique sequences using a nearest-neighbor algorithm that merged closely related sequences. CDR3 sequences were aligned to IMGT reference sequences to assign V, D and J gene segments. For a sequence to be retained, a match of at least six nucleotides was required to both a V gene segment and a J gene segment. A rearrangement counted as productive if the CDR3 had no stop codons and remained in frame with V and J, and every other rearrangement counted as non-productive. Following IMGT convention, CDR3 was defined as the stretch from the second conserved V-encoded cysteine to the conserved J-encoded phenylalanine. The earlier analysis of roughly 590 of the donors excluded any sequence lacking an unambiguous match to a single V gene segment. In an earlier analysis of a few hundred of the donors, a V segment was called functional when productive rearrangements were above 56.7%, and segregating when the standard deviation between donors exceeded 5%. A statistical classification framework was built to diagnose cytomegalovirus status from the catalog of TCR beta chain sequences. A later analysis assigned V and J genes by comparing TCR nucleotide sequences with IMGT/GENE-DB human TR gene sequences. Using the TCRdist pipeline, a later analysis assigned CDR3 sequences along with most-parsimonious VDJ recombination scenarios. In a later analysis, each TCR beta chain was defined by its CDR3 amino acid sequence together with its V-gene family, and reads lacking a unique V-gene family were excluded. To address suspected cross-contamination and a sequencing artifact, a later analysis removed approximately 590 highly shared, low-generation-probability nucleotide sequences. For each public chain, a later analysis derived a clonal expansion index from normalized ranks of inferred template counts within each repertoire. A later analysis computed generation probabilities with a VDJ recombination model fitted to out-of-frame rearrangements, and checked the results against IGoR. A later analysis scored TCR-TCR, TCR-HLA and TCR-CMV co-occurrence with hypergeometric tests, applying a repertoire-size bias correction to TCR pairs. In a later analysis, false discovery rates were estimated by permuting HLA or CMV assignments 20 times. In a later analysis, co-occurring TCRs were grouped using DBSCAN, and TCRdist sequence similarity was added for clustering within HLA-allele-positive subsets. For co-occurrence clustering, repertoires with fewer than 30,000 or more than 120,000 public chains were excluded, along with roughly five repertoires with anomalous nucleotide sharing. TCRdb's version of the immuneACCESS table is confined to in-frame rearrangements and falls short of the full clone set. An unresolved V gene accounts for under half of the shortfall where checked; the remainder is of unknown origin. V, J and clone size derive from that table, while D and trimming were established from the DNA sequence. The sample data list around 150,000 clones, and around 76% of these were observed just once. Of the sample, over 2% falls within the top ten clones.

The chain was built from TRBV7-9 and TRBJ1-2; the best D guess is TRBD1, with 5 bases matching. Material for sequencing was PBMCs. The sequence came from a female donor in good health and CMV-seronegative. The CDR3 region reads CASSLAGAGYTF. The DNA sequence is as follows: TGTGCCAGCAGCTTAGCAGGGGCTGGCTACACCTTC. The variable domain in full, with residues beyond the CDR3 obtained from the reference TRBV7-9 and TRBJ1-2 genes, is DTGVSQNPRHKITKRGQNVTFRCDPISEHNRLYWYRQTLGQGPEFLTYFQNEAQLEKSRLLSDRFSAERPKGSFSTLEIQRTEQGDSAMYLCASSLAGAGYTFGSGTRLTVV.